The 25 T cell receptor beta chains below were found in one sample sequenced in a study of CD8 T cells in ankylosing spondylitis. One entry per CDR3 protein, called by TCRdb with MiXCR from the 5' RACE reads. The sample lists around 330,000 distinct CDR3 sequences; more than 9% were seen once. Input material: blood, either unsorted or a sorted T cell fraction (not recorded which). The receptor set was obtained from a female donor with ankylosing spondylitis or in good health (not recorded which).

J is TRBJ1-5 and V is TRBV5-1; TRBD1 might be the D (5 bases). The CDR3 length is 15 residues. The germline gives CDR1 SGHRS, CDR2 YFSETQ. V lost 4 bases, J lost 0 bases, and 11 bases lay in between. The CDR3, as DNA: TGCGCCAGCAGCGCTGAGACAGATAGCAATCAGCCCCAGCATTTT. Translating it yields CASSAETDSNQPQHF. Variable domain in full (rest from reference TRBV5-1 and TRBJ1-5): KAGVTQTPRYLIKTRGQQVTLSCSPISGHRSVSWYQQTPGQGLQFLFEYFSETQRNKGNFPGRFSGRQFSNSRSEMNVSTLELGDSALYLCASSAETDSNQPQHFGDGTRLSIL.

This clonotype was counted many times. The rearrangement uses TRBV12-3 or TRBV12-4 and TRBJ1-5, with 9 bases that match TRBD1. The length of the CDR3 is 15 residues. The V segment lost 7 bases and the J segment 6 bases; nucleotides outside the gene matches: 10. For the CDR3, the DNA is TGTGCCAGCACCTCCCGACAGGGGGTCATTCAGCCCCAGCATTTT. Translated: CASTSRQGVIQPQHF.

The CDR3 sequence is CASSLGVTGDTDTQYF. CDR3 DNA sequence: TGCGCCAGCAGCTTGGGTGTGACGGGGGACACAGATACGCAGTATTTT. This chain connects TRBV5-1 to TRBJ2-3; D might be TRBD2 (6 bases). Trimming shortened V by 0 bases and J by 2 bases, and 13 bases separated the two germline ends. Germline loops: CDR1 SGHRS, CDR2 YFSETQ. The CDR3 is 16 amino acids. Full variable domain (rest looked up from reference TRBV5-1 and TRBJ2-3): KAGVTQTPRYLIKTRGQQVTLSCSPISGHRSVSWYQQTPGQGLQFLFEYFSETQRNKGNFPGRFSGRQFSNSRSEMNVSTLELGDSALYLCASSLGVTGDTDTQYFGPGTRLTVL.

The chain carries TRBV5-1 and TRBJ2-3; 10 nucleotides align to TRBD2. J lost 4 bases, V lost 0 bases, and 8 bases had no gene match. The CDR3 has 17 residues. Germline V gene sequence: CDR1 SGHRS, CDR2 YFSETQ. DNA for the CDR3: TGCGCCAGCAGCTTGGCTGCTAGCGGGGGCGGGTCAGATACGCAGTATTTT. Translated: CASSLAASGGGSDTQYF.

The chain has TRBV5-1 and TRBJ2-7, with 8 bases aligning to TRBD1. V trimming: 0 bases; J trimming: 0 bases; junction bases outside the gene matches: 5. Germline loops: CDR1 SGHRS, CDR2 YFSETQ. This CDR3 is built from 16 residues. CDR3 residues: CASSLEGTGFSYEQYF. The CDR3 nucleotides are TGCGCCAGCAGCTTGGAAGGGACAGGATTCTCCTACGAGCAGTACTTC.

This clonotype was found many times. The chain has TRBV10-3 and TRBJ2-3; perhaps TRBD2 as D (5 bases). Trimming took off 3 bases at V and 6 bases at J, with 19 bases between the two ends. Germline V lookup: CDR1 ENHRY, CDR2 SYGVKD. The length of the CDR3 is 16 residues. The CDR3 nucleotides are TGTGCCATCAGTGATGGGGTAGGAGCGGTTGATGATACGCAGTATTTT. The encoded protein is CAISDGVGAVDDTQYF.

The chain joins TRBV7-2 to TRBJ2-5; 7 bases are a match to TRBD2. The CDR3 covers 17 residues. Germline loops: CDR1 SGHTA, CDR2 FQGNSA. V lost 0 bases to trimming and J lost 5 bases; unmatched junction nucleotides: 12. This chain's CDR3 is CASSLARGAGTGETQYF. CDR3 DNA sequence: TGTGCCAGCAGCTTAGCTCGGGGAGCGGGGACGGGGGAGACCCAGTACTTC.

This clonotype came up a few times. V and J are TRBV7-2 and TRBJ2-5; D perhaps matches TRBD1 (6 bases). Germline V gives CDR1 SGHTA, CDR2 FQGNSA. Trimming left V 10 bases short and J 4 bases short, with 19 bases between. This CDR3 has 14 residues. The CDR3, as DNA: TGTGCCACCGGAATGGACAGATGGGGAGAGACCCAGTACTTC. Its protein is CATGMDRWGETQYF.

This clonotype was seen repeatedly, ten times or more. This chain links TRBV5-5 with TRBJ1-4; 10 positions agree with TRBD1. Unmatched junction bases numbered 6, after V lost 0 bases and J lost 7 bases. Per the germline V gene, CDR1 is SGHKS and CDR2 is YYEKEE (reference sequence). This CDR3 has 16 amino acids. The CDR3 loop reads CASSLVGTGVGEKLFF. The CDR3 DNA reads as TGTGCCAGCAGCTTGGTTGGGACAGGGGTTGGTGAAAAACTGTTTTTT.

This clonotype has only a few counts. This chain uses TRBV12-3 or TRBV12-4 with TRBJ2-5; TRBD1 might be the D (5 bases). Trimming removed 6 bases at V and 7 bases at J, with 21 bases between. This CDR3 comprises 15 residues. CDR3 in DNA: TGTGCCAGCAGAGGGGTTCGAACAGACCTGGCGACCCAGTACTTC. Amino acid sequence: CASRGVRTDLATQYF.

This clonotype was seen at least ten times. J is TRBJ2-3 and V is TRBV5-4, with TRBD1 matching over 7 bases. CDR3 size: 16 residues. V shed 4 bases, J shed 1 base, and the junction held 9 bases outside the gene matches. Germline V gene sequence: CDR1 SGHNT, CDR2 YYREEE (reference sequence). The CDR3 DNA reads TGTGCCAGCAGCCGACCGACAGGGATTGGCACAGATACGCAGTATTTT. It yields the protein CASSRPTGIGTDTQYF.

The chain has TRBV6-6 and TRBJ2-7; D remains unclear. The CDR3 is made up of 12 amino acids. V lost 6 bases, J lost 3 bases, and 9 bases lay in between. Germline assignment: CDR1 MNHNY and CDR2 SVGAGI (reference sequence). The CDR3 spells CASSRKGYEQYF. Here the CDR3 DNA reads TGTGCCAGCAGCAGAAAGGGCTACGAGCAGTACTTC.

This clonotype came up many times. The CDR3 protein is CASSRDKRSYEQYF. The CDR3 DNA sequence: TGCGCCAGCAGCCGGGACAAAAGATCCTACGAGCAGTACTTC. This chain connects TRBV5-1 to TRBJ2-7, with D possibly matching TRBD1 (6 bases). CDR1 is SGHRS and CDR2 is YFSETQ in the germline V gene. Between the trimmed V and J ends, which lost 4 bases and 1 base, there was a span of 12 bases. The CDR3 contains 14 residues.

The table lists this clonotype with many counts. V usage is TRBV5-5 and J usage is TRBJ2-5; possibly TRBD2 for D (6 bases). The germline V gene has CDR1 SGHKS and CDR2 YYEKEE (reference sequence). With 0 bases removed from V and 0 bases from J, the gap between germline ends came to 15 bases. CDR3 length equals 17 residues. The CDR3 bases are TGTGCCAGCAGCTTGGTATGGGGGGAACTGTACCAAGAGACCCAGTACTTC. It yields the protein CASSLVWGELYQETQYF.

In regard to this clonotype: Germline and junction disagree at one end, which may indicate a read error. The chain couples TRBV3-1 to TRBJ1-5; D remains ambiguous. Germline V gene data show CDR1 as LGHDT and CDR2 as YNNKEL (reference sequence). This CDR3 has 18 residues. CDR3 sequence (DNA): TGTACCAGCAGTCCACCCCGGCCGGCAGATCTTAGCAATCAGCCCCAGCATTTT. This codes for CTSSPPRPADLSNQPQHF.

This clonotype was seen ten or more times. This sequence joins TRBV7-2 and TRBJ1-1; no clear D. Germline V lookup: CDR1 SGHTA, CDR2 FQGNSA. V shed 5 bases and J shed 1 base, with 11 bases lying between them. CDR3 length equals 14 residues. The CDR3 DNA reads as TGTGCCAGCAGCCGGGCACTCTCGAACACTGAAGCTTTCTTT. Translation gives CASSRALSNTEAFF.

This clonotype was seen a handful of times. V gene TRBV2 combines with J gene TRBJ2-1; TRBD1 or TRBD2 may be the D gene (5 bases each). The CDR3 has 14 residues. V lost 4 bases to trimming and J lost 7 bases, with 14 bases between them. Germline CDR1 reads SNHLY; CDR2 reads FYNNEI. In DNA, the CDR3 is TGTGCCAGCAGTGCCACCGGGGCCCTTAATGAGCAGTTCTTC. Translating it yields CASSATGALNEQFF.

This clonotype was seen many times. This chain links TRBV20-1 with TRBJ2-1; 7 bases fit TRBD2. The V gene's germline CDR1 is DFQATT and CDR2 SNEGSKA (reference sequence). There are 15 residues in the CDR3. After removal of 0 bases from V and 9 bases from J, the junction contained 11 bases not matched to a gene. CDR3 sequence (DNA): TGCAGTGCTAGAGATCCTGCGGGAGCCAATACTGAGCAGTTCTTC. Amino acid sequence: CSARDPAGANTEQFF.

In this sample, this clonotype turned up many times. J is TRBJ1-1 and V is TRBV7-2; D is undetermined. The CDR3 is 14 residues long. V lost 7 bases to trimming and J lost 8 bases, with 20 bases between them. Germline lookup yields CDR1 SGHTA and CDR2 FQGNSA. CDR3 amino acids: CASTSGWAAGEAFF. CDR3 sequence (DNA): TGTGCCAGCACCTCTGGGTGGGCGGCGGGGGAAGCTTTCTTT.

In its sample, this clonotype was seen many times. The chain combines TRBV29-1 with TRBJ2-1; TRBD2 agrees at 9 bases. The germline V gene encodes CDR1 SQVTM and CDR2 ANQGSEA. V lost 8 bases, J lost 4 bases, and 9 bases stayed unmatched. The length of the CDR3 is 14 residues. The CDR3 DNA reads as TGCAGCACGAAGACTAGCGGAGTTTACAATGAGCAGTTCTTC. Translation: CSTKTSGVYNEQFF.

J is TRBJ2-3 and V is TRBV2; D unresolved. V lost 2 bases to trimming and J lost 6 bases, with 6 bases between them. The CDR3 is 12 amino acids. Per the germline V gene, CDR1 is SNHLY and CDR2 is FYNNEI. The CDR3 coding sequence is TGTGCCAGCAGTGAACAACGCGATACGCAGTATTTT. The encoded protein is CASSEQRDTQYF.

This clonotype was counted at least ten times. The chain recombines TRBV5-1 with TRBJ2-3; tentatively, D is TRBD2 (6 bases). The V end lost 4 bases, the J end lost 3 bases, and 12 bases lay between the germline ends. The CDR3 sequence is 14 residues long. The V gene's germline CDR1 is SGHRS and CDR2 YFSETQ. CDR3 sequence: CASSPGGVTDTQYF. CDR3 nucleotides: TGCGCCAGCAGCCCCGGGGGTGTGACAGATACGCAGTATTTT.

This clonotype was picked up many times. The V gene is TRBV5-1, the J gene TRBJ2-2, with D possibly being TRBD1 (6 bases). The CDR3 has 15 residues. The germline CDR1 and CDR2 sequences are SGHRS and YFSETQ. V gave up 4 bases and J gave up 5 bases, with 15 bases separating them. CDR3 coding DNA: TGCGCCAGCAGCCCGCAGGGGCCCTCGACCGGGGAGCTGTTTTTT. This sequence encodes CASSPQGPSTGELFF. The entire variable domain, with the rest obtained from reference TRBV5-1 and TRBJ2-2, is as follows: KAGVTQTPRYLIKTRGQQVTLSCSPISGHRSVSWYQQTPGQGLQFLFEYFSETQRNKGNFPGRFSGRQFSNSRSEMNVSTLELGDSALYLCASSPQGPSTGELFFGEGSRLTVL.

The chain combines TRBV20-1 with TRBJ2-7; 8 nucleotides align to TRBD1. V shed 1 base and J 0 bases; nucleotides not matched to a gene: 8. Germline lookup yields CDR1 DFQATT and CDR2 SNEGSKA (reference sequence). The CDR3 length is 16 residues. CDR3 DNA sequence: TGCAGTGCTAGAGTTTTAAACGGGACAGGCTCCTACGAGCAGTACTTC. It is translated as CSARVLNGTGSYEQYF.

The rearrangement joins TRBV29-1 to TRBJ2-3, with D perhaps assigned TRBD1 or TRBD2 (6 bases each). The V and J ends lost 7 bases and 1 base respectively, with 15 bases between them. The length of the CDR3 is 14 residues. CDR1 is SQVTM and CDR2 is ANQGSEA in the germline V gene. The CDR3: CSAGRGLGTDTQYF. Here the CDR3 DNA reads TGCAGCGCCGGCCGGGGGCTCGGCACAGATACGCAGTATTTT.